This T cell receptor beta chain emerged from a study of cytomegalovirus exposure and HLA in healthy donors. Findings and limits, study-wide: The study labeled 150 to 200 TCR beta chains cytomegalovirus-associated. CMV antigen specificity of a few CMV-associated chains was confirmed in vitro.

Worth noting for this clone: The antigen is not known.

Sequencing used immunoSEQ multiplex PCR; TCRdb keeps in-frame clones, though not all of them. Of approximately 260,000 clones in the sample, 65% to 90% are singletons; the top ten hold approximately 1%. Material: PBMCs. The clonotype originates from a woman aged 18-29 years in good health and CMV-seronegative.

This CDR3 is CASSPPWGVRGEQFF. The CDR3 DNA reads as TGTGCCAGCAGTCCCCCTTGGGGGGTTCGGGGTGAGCAGTTCTTC. The chain has TRBV6-6 and TRBJ2-1; TRBD2 is a possible D gene (6 bases). The V gene's germline CDR1 is MNHNY and CDR2 SVGAGI (reference sequence). The CDR3 extends over 15 amino acids. Trimming removed 5 bases from V and 9 bases from J, with 20 bases in between.